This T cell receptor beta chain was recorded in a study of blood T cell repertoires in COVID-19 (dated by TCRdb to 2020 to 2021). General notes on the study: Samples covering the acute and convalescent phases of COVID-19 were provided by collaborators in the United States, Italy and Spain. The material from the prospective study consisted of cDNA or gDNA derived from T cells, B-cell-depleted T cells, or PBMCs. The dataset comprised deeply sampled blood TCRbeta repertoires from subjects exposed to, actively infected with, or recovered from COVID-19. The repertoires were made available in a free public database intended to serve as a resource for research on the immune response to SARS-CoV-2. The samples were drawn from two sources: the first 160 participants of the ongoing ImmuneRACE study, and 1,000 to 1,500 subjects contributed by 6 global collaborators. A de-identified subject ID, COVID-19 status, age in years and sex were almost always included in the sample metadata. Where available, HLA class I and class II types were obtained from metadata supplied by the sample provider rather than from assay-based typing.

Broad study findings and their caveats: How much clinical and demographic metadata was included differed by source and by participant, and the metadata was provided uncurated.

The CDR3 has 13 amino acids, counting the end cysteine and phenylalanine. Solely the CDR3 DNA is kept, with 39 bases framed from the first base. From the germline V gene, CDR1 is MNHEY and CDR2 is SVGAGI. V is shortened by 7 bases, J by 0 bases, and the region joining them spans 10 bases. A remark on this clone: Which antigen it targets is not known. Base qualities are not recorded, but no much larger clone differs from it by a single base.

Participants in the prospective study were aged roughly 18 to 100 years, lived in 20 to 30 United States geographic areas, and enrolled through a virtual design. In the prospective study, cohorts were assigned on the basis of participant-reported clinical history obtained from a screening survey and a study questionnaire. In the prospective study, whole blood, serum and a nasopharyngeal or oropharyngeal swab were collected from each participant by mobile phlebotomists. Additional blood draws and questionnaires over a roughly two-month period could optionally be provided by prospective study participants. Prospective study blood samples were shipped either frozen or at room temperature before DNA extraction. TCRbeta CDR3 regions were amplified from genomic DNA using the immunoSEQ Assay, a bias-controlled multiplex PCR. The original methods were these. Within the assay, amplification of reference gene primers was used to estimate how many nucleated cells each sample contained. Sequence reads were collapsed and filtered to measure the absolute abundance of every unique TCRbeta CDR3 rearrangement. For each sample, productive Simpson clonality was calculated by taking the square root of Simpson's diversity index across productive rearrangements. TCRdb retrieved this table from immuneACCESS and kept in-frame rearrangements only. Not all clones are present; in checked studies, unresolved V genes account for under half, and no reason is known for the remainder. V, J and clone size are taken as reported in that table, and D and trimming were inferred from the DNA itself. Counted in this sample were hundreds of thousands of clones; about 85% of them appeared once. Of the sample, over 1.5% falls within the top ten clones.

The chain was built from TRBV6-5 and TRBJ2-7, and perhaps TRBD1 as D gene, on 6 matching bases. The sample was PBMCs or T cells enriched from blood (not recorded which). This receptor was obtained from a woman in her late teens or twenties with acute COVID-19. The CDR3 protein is CASIGQRSYEQYF. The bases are TGTGCCAGCATCGGACAGCGCTCCTACGAGCAGTACTTC.